This T cell receptor (beta chain) came from a study of blood T cell repertoires in COVID-19. This clone appeared once. The V end was cut by 8 bases, the J end by 6 bases, with 12 bases between. The CDR3 loop spans 12 amino acids. The protocol was immunoSEQ multiplex PCR, while the TCRdb copy is restricted to in-frame clones and leaves out a portion. The sample carries about 220,000 clones, about nine tenths recorded once. The clonotype comes from a woman between 40 and 55 years old with acute COVID-19. J is TRBJ2-3 and V is TRBV12-3 or TRBV12-4, with D unclear. Sequencing input: PBMCs or T cells enriched from blood (not recorded which). CDR3 sequence (DNA): TGTGCCAGCCTTCTTGTCCGGGATACGCAGTATTTT. This codes for CASLLVRDTQYF.